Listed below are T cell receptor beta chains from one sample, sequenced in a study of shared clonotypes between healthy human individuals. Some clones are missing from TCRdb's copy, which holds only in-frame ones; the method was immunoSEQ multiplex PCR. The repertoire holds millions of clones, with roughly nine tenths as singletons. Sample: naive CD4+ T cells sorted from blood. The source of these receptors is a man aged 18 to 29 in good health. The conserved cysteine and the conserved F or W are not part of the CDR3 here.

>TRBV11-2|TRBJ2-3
ASSLTSGTLGTQY
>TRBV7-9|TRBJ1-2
ASSSNRGEDYGYT
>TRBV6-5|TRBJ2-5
ASSPRDSVETQY
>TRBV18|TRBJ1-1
ASSPPRQGITEAF
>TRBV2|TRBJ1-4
ASRGTTNEKLF
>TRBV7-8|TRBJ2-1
ASSPRGGVTVSYNEQF
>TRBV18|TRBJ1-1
ASSPTGGDSTEAF
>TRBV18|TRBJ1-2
ASSPPQGTNYGYT
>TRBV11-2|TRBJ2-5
ASTQGGGRETQY
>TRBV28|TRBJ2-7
ASKERDNPYYEQC
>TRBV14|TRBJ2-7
ASSPWRGGQGSYEQY
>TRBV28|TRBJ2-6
ASSLGISGANVLT
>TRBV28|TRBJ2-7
ASSGGDRPSYEQY
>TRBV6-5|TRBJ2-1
ASSPAGRGNEQF
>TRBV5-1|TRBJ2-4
ASSPELGQNIQY
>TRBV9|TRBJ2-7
ASGAGTSSYEQY
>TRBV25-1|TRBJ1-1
ASSDSTGGDTEAF
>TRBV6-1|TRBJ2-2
ASRTQGLAAGELF
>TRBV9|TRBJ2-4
ASSVLGTSGREAKNIQY
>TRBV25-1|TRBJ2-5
ASSDLGTGKETQY
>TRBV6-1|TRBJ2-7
ASSEALLRAPYEQY
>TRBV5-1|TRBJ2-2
ASSLLDGTGELF
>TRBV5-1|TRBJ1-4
ASSGGAANEKLF
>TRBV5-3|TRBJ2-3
ARIRSRDRLPDTQY
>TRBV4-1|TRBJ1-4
ASSQDPGRTNEKLF
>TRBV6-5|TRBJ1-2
ASSYENYGYT
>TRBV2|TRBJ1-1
ASSEESGRATEAF
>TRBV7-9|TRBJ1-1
ASSLVVGSEAF
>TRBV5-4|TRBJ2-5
ASSLVGTGSQETQY
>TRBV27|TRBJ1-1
ASRRDREAF
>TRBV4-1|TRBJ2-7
ASSPTLTYEQY
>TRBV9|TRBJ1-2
ASSSWTGWGNYGYT
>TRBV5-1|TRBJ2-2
ASSFEGAGGELF
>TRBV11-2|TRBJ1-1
ASSPTGWTEAF
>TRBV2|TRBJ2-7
ASSEGVGWAYKSYEQY
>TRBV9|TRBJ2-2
ASSVGGGRGSTGELF
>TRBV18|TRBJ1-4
ASSLLSPTGGNEKLF
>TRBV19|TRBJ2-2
ASSTLDFTGELF
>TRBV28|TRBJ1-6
ASRFGGQGDSPLH
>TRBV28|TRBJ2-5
ASRISAGSQETQY
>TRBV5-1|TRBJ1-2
ASGGTGNYGYT
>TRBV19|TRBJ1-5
ASNRDPSYSNQPQH
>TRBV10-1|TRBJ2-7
ASGEGLPGSYEQY
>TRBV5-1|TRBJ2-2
ASRSQGKVSTGELF
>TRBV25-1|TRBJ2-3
ASSGPGSGRGDTQY
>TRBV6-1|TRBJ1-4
ASSAQGSNEKLF
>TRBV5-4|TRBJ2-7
ASTDGVNSYEQY
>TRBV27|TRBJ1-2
ASIKKEGYT
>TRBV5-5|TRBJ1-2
ASSSPFGYT
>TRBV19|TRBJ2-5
ASSPLAGVRETQY
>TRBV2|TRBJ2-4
ASSEFRENIQY
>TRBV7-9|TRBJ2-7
ASSSGLVGGYEQY
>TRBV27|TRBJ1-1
ASSLGRQNTEAF
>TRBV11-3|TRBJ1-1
ASSLTGNTEAF
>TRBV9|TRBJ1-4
ASSASGQGYEKLF
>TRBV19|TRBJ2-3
ASRGGPDTQY
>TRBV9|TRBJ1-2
ASSVRSQDHTGYT
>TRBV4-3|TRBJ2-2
ASSLRASGNTGELF